Listed below are T cell receptor beta chains from one sample, sequenced in a study of shared clonotypes between healthy human individuals. The table came from immunoSEQ multiplex PCR; TCRdb's copy has only in-frame clones and leaves some out. The sample contains roughly 1,000,000 clones, about 84% of which appear only once. The sequenced sample was memory CD4+ T cells from PBMCs. These receptors all come from a man younger than 30 in good health. Some clones in this sample may be carry-over from other donors' samples. Both conserved end residues are part of each CDR3. The D gene is left open where the match is weak. The size entry is marked missing in some rows and otherwise reads once, few, many or a size class.

TRBJ1-2 | many | TRBV2 | TRBD1 | TGTGCCAGCATCGAATTCCTTATCAGGGAGGGGGCTGGTGGCTACACCTTC | CASIEFLIREGAGGYTF
TRBJ2-4 | NA | TRBV28 | TRBD1 | TGTGCCAGCAGTACGGGACAGGGGGGCAGCGCCAAAAACATTCAGTACTTC | CASSTGQGGSAKNIQYF
TRBJ2-7 | NA | TRBV6-1 | NA | TGTGCCAGCACAGTCCCCCCCGCCTACGAGCAGTACTTC | CASTVPPAYEQYF
TRBJ2-1 | NA | TRBV9 | TRBD2 | TGTGCCAGCAGCGTAGGTTCTAGCGGGAGGCCCAATGAGCAGTTCTTC | CASSVGSSGRPNEQFF
TRBJ2-2 | NA | TRBV4-3 | NA | TGCGCCAGCAGCCTTTATGTCAGGAACACCGGGGAGCTGTTTTTT | CASSLYVRNTGELFF
TRBJ2-1 | few | TRBV6-1 | TRBD2 | TGTGCCAGTACTGCCGGGACTACCAACAATGAGCAGTTCTTC | CASTAGTTNNEQFF
TRBJ2-7 | NA | TRBV6-5 | TRBD2 | TGTGCCAGCTGGAGGACTAGCGGGACCCTCGAGCAGTACTTC | CASWRTSGTLEQYF
TRBJ2-2 | many | TRBV6-5 | NA | TGTGCCAGCACCAGGTCAAGGGCCGGCACCGGGGAGCTGTTTTTT | CASTRSRAGTGELFF
TRBJ2-7 | NA | TRBV7-3 | NA | TGTGCCAGCAGCTCCACCCAGGGGAGGTACTCCTACGAGCAGTACTTC | CASSSTQGRYSYEQYF
TRBJ2-3 | NA | TRBV6-5 | TRBD2 | TGTGCCAGCAGTTACGGGGGACTAGCGGGCCCAGATACGCAGTATTTT | CASSYGGLAGPDTQYF
TRBJ2-1 | NA | TRBV6-6 | TRBD2 | TGTGCCAGCAGAACCTCCGGGACTAGTGGCAATGAGCAGTTCTTC | CASRTSGTSGNEQFF
TRBJ2-7 | NA | TRBV6-4 | NA | TGTGCCAGCACACCCAGTTCCACCCCCCCGCTATCCTACGAGCAGTACTTC | CASTPSSTPPLSYEQYF
TRBJ2-7 | NA | TRBV5-6 | NA | TGTGCCAGCAGCTGGGAGGGGGGCTCCTACGAGCAGTACTTC | CASSWEGGSYEQYF
TRBJ1-1 | NA | TRBV11-1 | NA | TGTGCCAGCAGCTTGACAGGTGAGAACACTGAAGCTTTCTTT | CASSLTGENTEAFF
TRBJ1-5 | NA | TRBV4-1 | NA | TGCGCCAGCAGCCAAGCCGATTCCCGGCCCCAGCATTTT | CASSQADSRPQHF
TRBJ2-7 | NA | TRBV2 | NA | TGTGCCAGCAGTGGGGGAATGGGAGGACGGGAGCAGTACTTC | CASSGGMGGREQYF
TRBJ2-1 | NA | TRBV5-1 | NA | TGCGCCAGCAGCGCGACGGCGGCATCCTACAATGAGCAGTTCTTC | CASSATAASYNEQFF
TRBJ2-3 | NA | TRBV2 | NA | TGTGCCAGCAGCCCTAGCGAAGATACGCAGTATTTT | CASSPSEDTQYF
TRBJ1-2 | NA | TRBV6-6 | NA | TGTGCCGCGGGCGAAAGGGACTATGGCTACACCTTC | CAAGERDYGYTF
TRBJ1-5 | NA | TRBV2 | NA | TGTGCCAGCAGTCCTCATCGAGCAGGGACATCAAATCAGCCCCAGCATTTT | CASSPHRAGTSNQPQHF
TRBJ1-2 | NA | TRBV6-1 | NA | TGTGCCAGCAGTGAGTGGGGACGTCAAGCTAACTATGGCTACACCTTC | CASSEWGRQANYGYTF
TRBJ1-1 | NA | TRBV11-2 | TRBD1 | TGTGCCAGCAGCACGACAGGGGGCACTGAAGCTTTCTTT | CASSTTGGTEAFF
TRBJ2-1 | NA | TRBV19 | NA | TGTGCCAGTAGTATAGTGGTAGTCCAAAACTCCTACAATGAGCAGTTCTTC | CASSIVVVQNSYNEQFF
TRBJ2-2 | NA | TRBV19 | NA | TGTGCCAGTGACAGAGTTCCGAACACCGGGGAGCTGTTTTTT | CASDRVPNTGELFF
TRBJ2-7 | NA | TRBV10-3 | NA | TGTGCCATCACGGAGCGCCAGGGAGAGTACGAGCAGTACTTC | CAITERQGEYEQYF
TRBJ2-7 | NA | TRBV28 | NA | TGTGCCAGCAGTTGGTCCACCCGAGAAACCTACGAGCAGTACTTC | CASSWSTRETYEQYF
TRBJ2-7 | NA | TRBV5-4 | TRBD2 | TGTGCCAGCAGCTTTGGTGGACTAGCCGTCGGTGTGGGGGAGCAGTACTTC | CASSFGGLAVGVGEQYF
TRBJ1-2 | NA | TRBV4-1 | NA | TGCGCCAGCAGCCAATCCCAGATGAACTATGGCTACACCTTC | CASSQSQMNYGYTF
TRBJ1-1 | NA | TRBV10-1 | TRBD1 | TGCGCCAGCAGTGCGGGGACAGGGGGCACTGAAGCTTTCTTT | CASSAGTGGTEAFF
TRBJ2-1 | NA | TRBV2 | NA | TGTGCCAGCTACTCGGGGTGGAATGAGCAGTTCTTC | CASYSGWNEQFF
TRBJ2-5 | NA | TRBV11-2 | NA | TGTGCCAGCAGCTTAGGAGCCGTAGAAGAGACCCAGTACTTC | CASSLGAVEETQYF
TRBJ1-2 | NA | TRBV9 | NA | TGTGCCAGCAGCCTCGGACCGCGCTTTGGCTACACCTTC | CASSLGPRFGYTF
TRBJ1-2 | few | TRBV5-1 | NA | TGCGCCAGCAGCTCCGGACAGAACTATGGCTACACCTTC | CASSSGQNYGYTF
TRBJ2-1 | NA | TRBV7-3 | NA | TGTGCCAGCAGCTTACTAGCCTCCAATGAGCAGTTCTTC | CASSLLASNEQFF
TRBJ2-1 | NA | TRBV5-3 | NA | TGTGCCAGAAGCTTGGCGGCAGAACAATCCTACAATGAGCAGTTCTTC | CARSLAAEQSYNEQFF
TRBJ2-1 | few | TRBV9 | NA | TGTGCCAGCAGCGTAGATCCCTCTAGATGGGGCTCGGGTGAGCAGTTCTTC | CASSVDPSRWGSGEQFF
TRBJ2-7 | NA | TRBV6-6 | TRBD2 | TGTGCCAGCAGTGGGAGAGCGGGAGGGGCCTACGAGCAGTACTTC | CASSGRAGGAYEQYF
TRBJ1-1 | few | TRBV20-1 | NA | TGCAGTGCTAGCCGAAACACTGAAGCTTTCTTT | CSASRNTEAFF
TRBJ1-1 | NA | TRBV11-2 | NA | TGTGCCAGCAGCTTAGAGGGAGGTGAAGCTTTCTTT | CASSLEGGEAFF
TRBJ2-7 | NA | TRBV28 | NA | TGTGCCAGCATCGGCAGGCACTACGAGCAGTACTTC | CASIGRHYEQYF
TRBJ1-4 | NA | TRBV9 | TRBD1 | TGTGCCAGCAGCGGCTCGGGACAGGGTAAGAGGAAACTGTTTTTT | CASSGSGQGKRKLFF
TRBJ2-3 | NA | TRBV6-6 | NA | TGCGCCAGCAGTTATATGGAGAGCACAGATACGCAGTATTTT | CASSYMESTDTQYF
TRBJ2-5 | NA | TRBV5-1 | TRBD2 | TGCGCCAGCAGCGCGGCCAGCCTAGCGGGAGTAGAGACCCAGTACTTC | CASSAASLAGVETQYF
TRBJ2-3 | NA | TRBV28 | TRBD2 | TGTGCCAGCAGTTTATTTCGACTAGCGGGACCCACAGATACGCAGTATTTT | CASSLFRLAGPTDTQYF
TRBJ2-5 | once | TRBV5-1 | NA | TGCGCCAGCAGCCCCTTAGGGGGAGAGACCCAGTACTTC | CASSPLGGETQYF